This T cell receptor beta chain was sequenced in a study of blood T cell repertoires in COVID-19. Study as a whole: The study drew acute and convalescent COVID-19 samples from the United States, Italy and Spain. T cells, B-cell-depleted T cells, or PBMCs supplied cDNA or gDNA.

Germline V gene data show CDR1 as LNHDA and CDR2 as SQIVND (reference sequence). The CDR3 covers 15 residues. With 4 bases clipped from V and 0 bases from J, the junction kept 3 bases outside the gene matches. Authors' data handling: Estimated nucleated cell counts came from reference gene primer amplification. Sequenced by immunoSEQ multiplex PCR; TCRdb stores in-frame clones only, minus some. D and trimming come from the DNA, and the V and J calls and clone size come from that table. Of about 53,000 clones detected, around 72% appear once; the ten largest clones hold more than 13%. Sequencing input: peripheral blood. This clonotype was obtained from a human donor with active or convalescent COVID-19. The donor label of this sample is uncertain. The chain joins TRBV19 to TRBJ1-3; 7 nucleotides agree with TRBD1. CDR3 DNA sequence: TGTGCCAGTAGTACGGGGACAGCCTCTGGAAACACCATATATTTT. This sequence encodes CASSTGTASGNTIYF.